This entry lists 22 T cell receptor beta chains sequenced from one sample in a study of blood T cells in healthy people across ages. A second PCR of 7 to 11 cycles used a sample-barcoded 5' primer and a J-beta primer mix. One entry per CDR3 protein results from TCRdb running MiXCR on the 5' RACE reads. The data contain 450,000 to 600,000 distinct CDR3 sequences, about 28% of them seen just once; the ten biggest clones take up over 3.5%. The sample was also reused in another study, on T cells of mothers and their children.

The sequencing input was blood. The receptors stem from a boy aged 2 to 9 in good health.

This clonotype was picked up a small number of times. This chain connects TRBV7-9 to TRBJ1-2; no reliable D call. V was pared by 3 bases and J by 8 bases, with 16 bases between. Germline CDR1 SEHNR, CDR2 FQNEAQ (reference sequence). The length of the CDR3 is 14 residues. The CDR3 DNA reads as TGTGCCAGCAGCTTCTCCGGGAGCCAGGAAGGCTACACCTTC. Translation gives CASSFSGSQEGYTF.

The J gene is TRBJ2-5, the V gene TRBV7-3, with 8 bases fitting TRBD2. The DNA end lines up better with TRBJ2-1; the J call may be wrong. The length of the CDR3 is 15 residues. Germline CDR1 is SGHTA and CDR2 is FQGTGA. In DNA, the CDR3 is TGTGCCAGCAGCTTCAAAGCGGGAGTTTTTAATGAGCAGTTCTTC. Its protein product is CASSFKAGVFNEQFF.

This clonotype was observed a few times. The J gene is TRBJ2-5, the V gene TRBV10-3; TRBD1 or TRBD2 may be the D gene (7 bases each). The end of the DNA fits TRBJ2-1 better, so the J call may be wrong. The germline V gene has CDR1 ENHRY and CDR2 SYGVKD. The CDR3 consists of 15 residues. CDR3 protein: CAISEAGGDYNEQFF. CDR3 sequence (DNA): TGTGCCATCAGTGAGGCAGGGGGGGACTACAATGAGCAGTTCTTC.

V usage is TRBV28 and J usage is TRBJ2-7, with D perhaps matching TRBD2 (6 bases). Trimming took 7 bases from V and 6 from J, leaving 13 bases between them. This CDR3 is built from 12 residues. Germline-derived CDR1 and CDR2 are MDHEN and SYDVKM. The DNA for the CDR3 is TGTGCCAGCATGGGGGGTAAGGGCGAGCAGTACTTC. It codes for CASMGGKGEQYF. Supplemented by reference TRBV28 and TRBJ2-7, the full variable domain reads DVKVTQSSRYLVKRTGEKVFLECVQDMDHENMFWYRQDPGLGLRLIYFSYDVKMKEKGDIPEGYSVSREKKERFSLILESASTNQTSMYLCASMGGKGEQYFGPGTRLTVT.

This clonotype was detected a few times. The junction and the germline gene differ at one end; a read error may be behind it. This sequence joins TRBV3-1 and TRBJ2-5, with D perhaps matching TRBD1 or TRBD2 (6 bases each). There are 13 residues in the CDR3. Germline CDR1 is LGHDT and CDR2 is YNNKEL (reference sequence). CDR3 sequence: CASSQAGGRGHIF. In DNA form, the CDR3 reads TGTGCCAGCAGCCAAGCCGGGGGCAGGGGTCATATCTTC.

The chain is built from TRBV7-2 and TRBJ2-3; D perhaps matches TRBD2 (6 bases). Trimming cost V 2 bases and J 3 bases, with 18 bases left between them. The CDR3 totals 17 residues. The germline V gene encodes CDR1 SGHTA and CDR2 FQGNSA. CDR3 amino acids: CASSLNRPGLPTDTQYF. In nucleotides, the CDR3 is TGTGCCAGCAGCTTAAACCGCCCGGGACTTCCAACAGATACGCAGTATTTT.

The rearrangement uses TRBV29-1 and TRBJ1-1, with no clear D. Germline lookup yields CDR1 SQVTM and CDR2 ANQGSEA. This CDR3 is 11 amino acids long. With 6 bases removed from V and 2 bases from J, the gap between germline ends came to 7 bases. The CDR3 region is CSVRINTEAFF. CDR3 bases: TGCAGCGTGCGGATTAACACTGAAGCTTTCTTT.

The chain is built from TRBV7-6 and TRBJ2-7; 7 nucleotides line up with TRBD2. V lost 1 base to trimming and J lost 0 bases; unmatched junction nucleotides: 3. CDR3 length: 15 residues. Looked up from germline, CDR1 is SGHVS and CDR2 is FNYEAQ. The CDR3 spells CASSLGGSPSYEQYF. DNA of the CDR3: TGTGCCAGCAGCTTAGGCGGGAGCCCCTCCTACGAGCAGTACTTC. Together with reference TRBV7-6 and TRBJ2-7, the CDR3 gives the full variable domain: GAGVSQSPRYKVTKRGQDVALRCDPISGHVSLYWYRQALGQGPEFLTYFNYEAQQDKSGLPNDRFSAERPEGSISTLTIQRTEQRDSAMYRCASSLGGSPSYEQYFGPGTRLTVT.

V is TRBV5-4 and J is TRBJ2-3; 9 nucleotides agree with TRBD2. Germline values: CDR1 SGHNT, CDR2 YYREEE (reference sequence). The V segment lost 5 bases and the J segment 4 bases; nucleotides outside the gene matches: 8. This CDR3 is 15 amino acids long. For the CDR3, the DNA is TGTGCCAGCAGTTCCGGGACTAGCAGCGCAGATACGCAGTATTTT. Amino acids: CASSSGTSSADTQYF.

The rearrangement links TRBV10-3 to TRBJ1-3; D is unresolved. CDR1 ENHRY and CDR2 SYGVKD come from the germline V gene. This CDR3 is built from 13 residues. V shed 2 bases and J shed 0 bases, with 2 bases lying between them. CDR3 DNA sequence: TGTGCCATCAGTGAGAACTCTGGAAACACCATATATTTT. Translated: CAISENSGNTIYF.

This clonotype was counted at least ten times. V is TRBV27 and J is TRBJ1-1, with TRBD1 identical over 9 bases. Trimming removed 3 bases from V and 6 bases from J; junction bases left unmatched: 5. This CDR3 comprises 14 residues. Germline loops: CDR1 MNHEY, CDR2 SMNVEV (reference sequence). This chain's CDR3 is CASSLSTGGPEAFF. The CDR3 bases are TGTGCCAGCAGTTTGTCTACAGGGGGCCCTGAAGCTTTCTTT.

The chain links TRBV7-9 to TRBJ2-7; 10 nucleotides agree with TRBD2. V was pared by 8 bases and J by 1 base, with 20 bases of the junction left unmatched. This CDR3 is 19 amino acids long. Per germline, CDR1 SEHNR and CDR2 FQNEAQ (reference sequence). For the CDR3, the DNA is TGTGCCAGCGGCCGTGTGAGTGAGCGGGAGGGGCCGATTTCCTACGAGCAGTACTTC. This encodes CASGRVSEREGPISYEQYF.

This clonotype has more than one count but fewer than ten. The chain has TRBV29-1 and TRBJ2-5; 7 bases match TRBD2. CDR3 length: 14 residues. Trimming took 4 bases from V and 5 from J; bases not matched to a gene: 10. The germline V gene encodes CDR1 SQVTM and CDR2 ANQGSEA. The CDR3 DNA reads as TGCAGCGTTGCCGGGACGGGGGGTTGGGAGACCCAGTACTTC. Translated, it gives CSVAGTGGWETQYF.

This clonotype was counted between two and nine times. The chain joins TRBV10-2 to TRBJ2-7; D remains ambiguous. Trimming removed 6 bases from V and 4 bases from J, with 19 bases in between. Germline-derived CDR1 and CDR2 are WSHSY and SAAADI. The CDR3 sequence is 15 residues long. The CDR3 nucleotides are TGCGCCAGCAGCGTAAGGACCCCGATCCGATACGAGCAGTACTTC. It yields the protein CASSVRTPIRYEQYF.

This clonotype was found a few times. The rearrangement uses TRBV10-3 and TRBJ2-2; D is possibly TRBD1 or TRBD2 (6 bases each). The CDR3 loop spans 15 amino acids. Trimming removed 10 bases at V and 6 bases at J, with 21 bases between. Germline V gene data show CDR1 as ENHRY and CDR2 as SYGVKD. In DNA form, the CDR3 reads TGTGCCACGAAGGAGGGGGGCGGGATGTCCGGGGAGCTGTTTTTT. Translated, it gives CATKEGGGMSGELFF.

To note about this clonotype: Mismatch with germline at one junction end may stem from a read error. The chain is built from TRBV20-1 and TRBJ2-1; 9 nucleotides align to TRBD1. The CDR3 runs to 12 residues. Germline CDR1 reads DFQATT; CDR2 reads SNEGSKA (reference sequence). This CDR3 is CSATLQGAGSYF. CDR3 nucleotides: TGCAGTGCAACCCTACAGGGGGCTGGGTCGTACTTC.

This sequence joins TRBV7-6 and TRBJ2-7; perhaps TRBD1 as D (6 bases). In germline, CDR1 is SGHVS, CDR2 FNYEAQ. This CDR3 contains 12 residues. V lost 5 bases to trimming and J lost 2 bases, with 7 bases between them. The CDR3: CASSDRPYEQYF. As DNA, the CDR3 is TGTGCCAGCAGCGACAGGCCCTACGAGCAGTACTTC.

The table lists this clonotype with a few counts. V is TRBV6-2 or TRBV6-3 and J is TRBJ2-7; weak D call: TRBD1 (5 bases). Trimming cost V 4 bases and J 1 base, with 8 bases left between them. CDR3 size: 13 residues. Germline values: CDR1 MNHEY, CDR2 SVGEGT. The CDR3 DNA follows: TGTGCCAGCAGTTGGGCAGGGTCCTACGAGCAGTACTTC. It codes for CASSWAGSYEQYF.

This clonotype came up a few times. Here the CDR3 reads CSAEGQGVPDTQYF. CDR3 nucleotides: TGCAGTGCCGAGGGACAGGGGGTCCCGGATACGCAGTATTTT. The chain employs TRBV20-1 and TRBJ2-3; 11 bases agree with TRBD1. V gave up 6 bases and J gave up 6 bases; unmatched junction bases: 8. This CDR3 comprises 14 residues. Germline V gene sequence: CDR1 DFQATT, CDR2 SNEGSKA (reference sequence).

CDR3 protein: CASSDDRESGNTIYF. The DNA of the CDR3 is TGTGCCAGCAGTGATGACAGGGAGTCCGGAAACACCATATATTTT. The chain links TRBV25-1 to TRBJ1-3; TRBD1 matches 7 bases. The CDR3 runs 15 residues. The junction had 6 bases not matched to a gene; V was cut back by 3 bases and J by 4 bases. Germline V gene lookup returns CDR1 MGHDK and CDR2 SYGVNS.

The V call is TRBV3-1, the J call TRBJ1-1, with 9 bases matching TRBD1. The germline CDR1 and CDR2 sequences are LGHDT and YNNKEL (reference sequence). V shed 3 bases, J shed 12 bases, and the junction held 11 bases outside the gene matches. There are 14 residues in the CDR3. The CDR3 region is CASSQKGTGFNTFF. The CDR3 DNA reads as TGTGCCAGCAGCCAGAAAGGGACAGGGTTTAATACTTTCTTT.

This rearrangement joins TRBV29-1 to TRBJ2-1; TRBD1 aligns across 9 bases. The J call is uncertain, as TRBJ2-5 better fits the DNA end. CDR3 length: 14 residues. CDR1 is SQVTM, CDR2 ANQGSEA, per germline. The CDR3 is CSVAQGALGETQYF. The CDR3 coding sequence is TGCAGCGTTGCACAGGGGGCGCTGGGGGAGACCCAGTACTTC.